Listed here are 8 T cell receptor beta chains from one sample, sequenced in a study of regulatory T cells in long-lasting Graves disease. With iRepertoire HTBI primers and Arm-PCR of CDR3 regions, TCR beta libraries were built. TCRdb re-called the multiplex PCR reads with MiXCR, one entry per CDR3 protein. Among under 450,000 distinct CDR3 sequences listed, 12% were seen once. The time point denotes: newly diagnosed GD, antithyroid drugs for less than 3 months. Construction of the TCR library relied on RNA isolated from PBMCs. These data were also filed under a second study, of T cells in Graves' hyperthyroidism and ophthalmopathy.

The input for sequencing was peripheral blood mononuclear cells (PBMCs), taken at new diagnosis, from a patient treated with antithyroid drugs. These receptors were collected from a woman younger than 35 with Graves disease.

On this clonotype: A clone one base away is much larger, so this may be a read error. CDR3 in DNA: TGTGCCAGCAGTGTCGGGCCAAGGGGGGGTCCGTCTGGCTACACCTTC. Translation gives CASSVGPRGGPSGYTF. The V and J genes are TRBV2 and TRBJ1-2; D possibly corresponds to TRBD1 (6 bases). V was clipped by 4 bases and J by 7 bases, with 22 bases between them. CDR1 is SNHLY and CDR2 is FYNNEI in the germline V gene. There are 16 residues in the CDR3.

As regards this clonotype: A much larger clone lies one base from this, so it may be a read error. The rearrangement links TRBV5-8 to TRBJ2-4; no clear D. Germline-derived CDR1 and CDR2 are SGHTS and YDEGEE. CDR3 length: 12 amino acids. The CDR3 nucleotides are TGTGCCAGCACCCTGGATGAACGGGCGCAGCTCTTC. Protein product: CASTLDERAQLF.

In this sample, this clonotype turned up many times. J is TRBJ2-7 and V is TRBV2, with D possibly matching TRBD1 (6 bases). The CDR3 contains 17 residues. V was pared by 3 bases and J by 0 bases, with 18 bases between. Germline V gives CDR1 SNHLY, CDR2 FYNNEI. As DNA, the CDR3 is TGTGCCAGCAGTGAGAGACGCCCGAGGACAGACTCCTACGAGCAGTACTTC. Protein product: CASSERRPRTDSYEQYF.

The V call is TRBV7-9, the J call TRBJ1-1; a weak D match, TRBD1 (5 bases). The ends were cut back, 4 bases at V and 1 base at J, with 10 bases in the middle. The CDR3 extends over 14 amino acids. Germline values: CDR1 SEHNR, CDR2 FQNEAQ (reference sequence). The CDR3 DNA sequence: TGTGCCAGCAGCTCGGGACGGGCGAACACTGAAGCTTTCTTT. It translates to CASSSGRANTEAFF.

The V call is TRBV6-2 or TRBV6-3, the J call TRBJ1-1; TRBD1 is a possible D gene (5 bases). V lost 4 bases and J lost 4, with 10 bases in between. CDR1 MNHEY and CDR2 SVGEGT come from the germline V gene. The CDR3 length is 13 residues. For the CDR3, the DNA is TGTGCCAGCAGTTGGGGGGATGGCACTGAAGCTTTCTTT. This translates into CASSWGDGTEAFF.

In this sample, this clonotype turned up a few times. CDR3 amino acids: CASTSPAGVGTGELFF. CDR3 DNA: TGTGCCAGCACCTCCCCAGCGGGGGTTGGAACCGGGGAGCTGTTTTTT. V usage is TRBV28 and J usage is TRBJ2-2, with 8 bases lining up with TRBD2. From germline, CDR1 is MDHEN and CDR2 SYDVKM. This CDR3 is 16 amino acids long. The V gene end was trimmed by 7 bases and the J gene end by 5 bases; junction bases not matched to a gene: 12.

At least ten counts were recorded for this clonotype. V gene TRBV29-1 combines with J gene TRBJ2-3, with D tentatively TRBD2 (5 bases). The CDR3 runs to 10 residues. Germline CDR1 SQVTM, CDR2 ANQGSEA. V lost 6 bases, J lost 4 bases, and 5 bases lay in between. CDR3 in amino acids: CSVRADTQYF. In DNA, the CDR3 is TGCAGCGTGCGGGCAGATACGCAGTATTTT.

The CDR3 reads CASAGGGWDTQYF. CDR3 bases: TGTGCCAGCGCTGGCGGGGGGTGGGATACGCAGTATTTT. This sequence joins TRBV9 and TRBJ2-3, with TRBD2 matching over 8 bases. Per germline, CDR1 SGDLS and CDR2 YYNGEE. V was clipped by 7 bases and J by 6 bases; unmatched bases: 7. The CDR3 is 13 residues long.